This T cell receptor beta chain stems from a study of blood T cell repertoires in COVID-19. Across the study: Collection of acute and convalescent COVID-19 samples took place in the United States, Italy and Spain. PBMCs, B-cell-depleted T cells, or T cells provided the cDNA or gDNA that made up the material.

As handled by the study authors: Estimation of nucleated cell counts was performed using reference gene primer amplification. Clones were read by immunoSEQ multiplex PCR, and TCRdb kept only the in-frame ones, dropping some. V, J and clone size are taken as reported in that table, and D and trimming were inferred from the DNA itself. The sample includes approximately 170,000 clones, about 88% of them seen just once. This CDR3 has 19 residues. The J segment lost 1 base and the V segment lost 5 bases, leaving 13 bases of the junction unmatched. Per the germline V gene, CDR1 is MNHEY and CDR2 is SVGEGT.

The sample consisted of peripheral blood. This TCR was recovered from a man between 50 and 59 years old who had recovered from COVID-19. The genes are TRBV6-2 or TRBV6-3 and TRBJ1-5, with 11 positions matching TRBD1. CDR3 sequence: CASSKTRDRGFKSNQPQHF. DNA for the CDR3: TGTGCCAGCAGTAAAACGAGGGACAGGGGGTTCAAAAGCAATCAGCCCCAGCATTTT.